Listed here is a single TCR beta chain. Its antigen remains unknown. Read data end 3 residues before the CDR3 end; the end is taken from the germline J gene. Per germline, CDR1 LNHDA and CDR2 SQIVND (reference sequence). The CDR3 is 14 residues long. V lost 5 bases and J lost 4, with 14 bases in between. Each participant carried one incident cervical HPV16 infection only. This entry comes from a study of T cells in women clearing cervical HPV infection. For the study at large: No precancer developed; the control's incident HPV16 infection cleared within 12 months. With HLA typing for only a few women, HLA confounding remains possible.

Findings of the study overall: CIN3+ cases had significantly higher TCR richness than controls; evenness did not differ.

Sequencing used immunoSEQ multiplex PCR; TCRdb keeps in-frame clones, though not all of them. The sample has 18,000 or so clones. The source material was blood buffy coat. The source is a woman between 18 and 69 years old with a cervical HPV16 infection that either progressed to CIN3+ or cleared (not recorded which). The gene calls are TRBV19 and TRBJ2-5; D unresolved. The covered CDR3 bases are TGTGCCAGTAGTGCCTCCGGTATAAGAGAGACC. This translates into CASSASGIRET. The full-length CDR3 reads as CASSASGIRETQYF.